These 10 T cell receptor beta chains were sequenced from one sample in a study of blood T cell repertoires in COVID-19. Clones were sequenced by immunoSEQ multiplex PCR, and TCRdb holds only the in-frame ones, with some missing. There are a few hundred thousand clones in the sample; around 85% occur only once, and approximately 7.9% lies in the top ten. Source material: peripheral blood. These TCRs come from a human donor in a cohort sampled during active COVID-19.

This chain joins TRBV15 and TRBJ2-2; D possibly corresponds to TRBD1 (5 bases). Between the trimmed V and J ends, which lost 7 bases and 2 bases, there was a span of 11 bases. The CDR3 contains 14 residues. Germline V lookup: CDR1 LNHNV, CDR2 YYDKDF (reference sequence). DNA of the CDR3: TGTGCCACCATGATAGGACAAAACACCGGGGAGCTGTTTTTT. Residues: CATMIGQNTGELFF.

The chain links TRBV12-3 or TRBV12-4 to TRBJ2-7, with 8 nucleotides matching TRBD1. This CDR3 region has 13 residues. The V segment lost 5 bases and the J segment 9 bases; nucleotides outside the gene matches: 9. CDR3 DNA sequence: TGTGCCAGCAGTCCGGACAGGGTTAACGCGCAGTACTTC. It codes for CASSPDRVNAQYF.

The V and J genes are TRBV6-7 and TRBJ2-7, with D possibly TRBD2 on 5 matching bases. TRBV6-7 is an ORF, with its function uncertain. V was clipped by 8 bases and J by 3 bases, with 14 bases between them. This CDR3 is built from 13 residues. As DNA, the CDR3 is TGTGCCAGCGCGATCCGGGATTTCTACGAGCAGTACTTC. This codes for CASAIRDFYEQYF.

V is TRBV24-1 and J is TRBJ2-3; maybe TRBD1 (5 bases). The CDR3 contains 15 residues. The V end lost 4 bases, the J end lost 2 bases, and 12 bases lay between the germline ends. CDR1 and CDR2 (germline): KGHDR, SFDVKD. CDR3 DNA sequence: TGTGCCACCAGTGAAAGGGGCGGCCTCACAGATACGCAGTATTTT. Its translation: CATSERGGLTDTQYF.

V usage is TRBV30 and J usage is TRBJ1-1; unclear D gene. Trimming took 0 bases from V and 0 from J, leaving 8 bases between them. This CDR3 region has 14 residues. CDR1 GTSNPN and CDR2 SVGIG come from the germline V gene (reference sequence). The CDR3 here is CAWSVRVMNTEAFF. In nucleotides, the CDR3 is TGTGCCTGGAGTGTACGGGTGATGAACACTGAAGCTTTCTTT. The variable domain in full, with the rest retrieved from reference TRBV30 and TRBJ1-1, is SQTIHQWPATLVQPVGSPLSLECTVEGTSNPNLYWYRQAAGRGLQLLFYSVGIGQISSEVPQNLSASRPQDRQFILSSKKLLLSDSGFYLCAWSVRVMNTEAFFGQGTRLTVV.

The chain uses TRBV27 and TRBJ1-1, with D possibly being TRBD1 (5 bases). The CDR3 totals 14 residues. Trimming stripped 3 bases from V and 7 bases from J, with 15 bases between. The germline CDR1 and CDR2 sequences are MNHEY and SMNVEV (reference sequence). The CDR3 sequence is CASSFIGGRDEAFF. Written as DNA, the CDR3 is TGTGCCAGCAGTTTCATCGGGGGAAGGGATGAAGCTTTCTTT.

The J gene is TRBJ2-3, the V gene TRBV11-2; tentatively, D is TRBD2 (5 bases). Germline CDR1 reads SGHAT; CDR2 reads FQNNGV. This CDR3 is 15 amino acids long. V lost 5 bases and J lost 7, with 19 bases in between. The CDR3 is CASSIEWEPTYTQYF. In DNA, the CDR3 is TGTGCCAGCAGCATCGAGTGGGAGCCCACGTATACGCAGTATTTT.

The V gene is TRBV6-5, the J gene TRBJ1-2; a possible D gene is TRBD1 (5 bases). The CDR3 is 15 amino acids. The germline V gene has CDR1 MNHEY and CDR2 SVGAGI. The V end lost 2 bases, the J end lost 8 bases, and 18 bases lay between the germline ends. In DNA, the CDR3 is TGTGCCAGCAGTTACGCCCCCGGGACTCCTGAGGGCTACACCTTC. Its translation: CASSYAPGTPEGYTF.

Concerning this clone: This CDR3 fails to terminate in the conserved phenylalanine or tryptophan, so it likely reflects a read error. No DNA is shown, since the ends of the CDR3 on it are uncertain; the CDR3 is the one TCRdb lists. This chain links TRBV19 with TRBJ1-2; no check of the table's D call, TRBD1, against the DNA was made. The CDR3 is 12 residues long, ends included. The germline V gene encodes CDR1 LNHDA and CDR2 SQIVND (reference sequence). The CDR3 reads CASTNYRDRVVV.

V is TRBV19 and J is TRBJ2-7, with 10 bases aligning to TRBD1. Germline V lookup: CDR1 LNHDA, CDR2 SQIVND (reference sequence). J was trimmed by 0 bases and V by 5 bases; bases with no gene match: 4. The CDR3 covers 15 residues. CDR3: CASSPGTGASYEQYF. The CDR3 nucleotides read TGTGCCAGTAGTCCCGGGACAGGGGCCTCCTACGAGCAGTACTTC.